This T cell receptor (beta chain) originates from a study of T-cell memory formation after mild COVID-19. At the level of the study: Each donor largely had its own TCR clusters.

TCRdb redid the calling of the 5' RACE reads with MiXCR, one entry per CDR3 protein. The repertoire holds about 390,000 distinct CDR3 sequences, with about 16% as singletons. Broader study findings: Clones contracting over day 15 to 85 were CD4/CD8 balanced, with later expanders leaning CD4+.

Comments on this clonotype: Its antigen remains unidentified.

V lost 7 bases to trimming and J lost 3 bases, with 12 bases between them. CDR1 and CDR2 from the germline V gene are SQVTM and ANQGSEA. The CDR3 extends over 12 amino acids. This sequence originates from a man aged 18 to 35 who had mild COVID-19 (a few samples of this study predate the infection). Cell type and time point are not known. The V and J genes are TRBV29-1 and TRBJ1-2, with D unresolved. Input material: PBMCs or a T cell subset sorted from them (not recorded which). Here the CDR3 reads CSASDMHYGYTF. CDR3 nucleotide sequence: TGCAGCGCCTCTGACATGCACTATGGCTACACCTTC.